The clone carrying this T cell receptor (beta chain) was seen repeatedly, ten times or more. Its antigen is not known. These data are taken from a study of T-cell reconstitution after alpha-beta-depleted transplantation in children. Whole-study findings and limits: T-cell counts and diversity at one year following transplant were attributed mainly to newly produced T cells.

During its preparation, the TCRbeta library received unique molecular identifiers. One entry per CDR3 protein results from TCRdb running MiXCR on the PCR reads. The sample lists about 440,000 distinct CDR3 sequences, roughly 43% seen once, with 27% in the top ten. V was pared by 6 bases and J by 6 bases, with 15 bases of the junction left unmatched. This CDR3 has 16 residues. CDR1 MDHEN and CDR2 SYDVKM come from the germline V gene. The material sequenced was PBMCs, taken before TCRalphabeta/CD19-depleted stem cell transplant. This sequence originates from a girl aged 2 to 10 with aplastic anemia, due to receive a stem cell transplant. The chain uses TRBV28 and TRBJ2-7; TRBD2 aligns across 9 bases. In nucleotides, the CDR3 is TGTGCCAGCAGACATAGGGGCGGGAGGGCCTCGTTCGAGCAGTACTTC. This codes for CASRHRGGRASFEQYF.